The present entry profiles one T cell receptor (beta chain) with its context. What antigen it recognizes has not been identified. Base qualities are not at hand, and no much larger clone is one base apart. This sample stems from a study of T cell repertoires in cytomegalovirus infection (dated by TCRdb to the late 2010s). Regarding the complete study: Alongside well-studied HLA-B-restricted epitopes, the peptide stimulations were aimed at recently identified HLA-C-restricted CMV epitopes, whose presentation resists viral immunomodulation. Donor HLA type was relevant to the analysis, because carriage of CMV infection together with the matching HLA type was indicated by public TCR beta signatures. Study-wide findings and limitations: The ex vivo response was dominated by HLA-C-restricted CMV-specific TCR beta clonotypes, which also provided the single most frequent clonotype in two of eight donors. In both this cohort and an independent roughly 330-donor cohort, the cumulative frequency of public TCR beta family members distinguished carriers of CMV infection plus the relevant HLA type.

V is pared back by 2 bases and J by 5 bases, with 9 bases lying between the germline termini. The CDR3 has 13 amino acids, counting the end cysteine and phenylalanine. Here the CDR3 DNA is all that survives: 39 bases in frame from base 1. Looking up the germline V gene yields CDR1 ENHRY and CDR2 SYGVKD. This sample was sequenced with an Illumina HiSeq 1500. Using fastp at Q25 and MiXCR, TCRdb reprocessed the public reads and kept productive beta chains. Rows merge per CDR3 protein into single entries with the most common DNA and genes. This sample has 550,000 to 700,000 distinct CDR3 sequences in its table, and around two fifths of those were observed once. Together, the top ten hold 48% of the sample. The sample's treatment or condition, from its label and the paper: in vitro stimulation with specific CMV peptide epitopes to enrich CMV-specific T cells.

The input for sequencing was cultured PBMCs, taken from culture after CMV antigen stimulation. The chain is assembled from TRBV10-3 and TRBJ2-5; a weak D assignment points to TRBD1 (6 bases agree). This TCR was sampled from a human donor in good health (CMV status not recorded). Some clones in this sample may be carry-over from other donors' samples. The CDR3 protein is CAISEGGGETQYF. The nucleotide sequence reads TGTGCCATCAGTGAGGGGGGCGGGGAGACCCAGTACTTC.